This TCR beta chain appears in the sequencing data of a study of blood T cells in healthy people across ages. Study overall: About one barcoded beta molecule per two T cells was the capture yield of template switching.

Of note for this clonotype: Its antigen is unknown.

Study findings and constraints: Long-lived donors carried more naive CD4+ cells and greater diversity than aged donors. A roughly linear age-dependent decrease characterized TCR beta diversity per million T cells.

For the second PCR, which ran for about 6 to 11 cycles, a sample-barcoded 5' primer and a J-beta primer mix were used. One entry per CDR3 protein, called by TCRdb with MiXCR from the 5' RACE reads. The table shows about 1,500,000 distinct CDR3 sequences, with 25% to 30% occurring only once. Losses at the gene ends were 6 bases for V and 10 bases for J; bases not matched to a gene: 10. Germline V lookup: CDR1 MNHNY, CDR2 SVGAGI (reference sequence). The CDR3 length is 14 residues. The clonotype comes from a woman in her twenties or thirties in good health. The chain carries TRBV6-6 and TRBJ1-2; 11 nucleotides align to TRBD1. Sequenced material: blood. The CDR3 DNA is TGTGCCAGCAGGAAGGGACAGGGGGTGTCGGACTACACCTTC. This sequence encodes CASRKGQGVSDYTF.